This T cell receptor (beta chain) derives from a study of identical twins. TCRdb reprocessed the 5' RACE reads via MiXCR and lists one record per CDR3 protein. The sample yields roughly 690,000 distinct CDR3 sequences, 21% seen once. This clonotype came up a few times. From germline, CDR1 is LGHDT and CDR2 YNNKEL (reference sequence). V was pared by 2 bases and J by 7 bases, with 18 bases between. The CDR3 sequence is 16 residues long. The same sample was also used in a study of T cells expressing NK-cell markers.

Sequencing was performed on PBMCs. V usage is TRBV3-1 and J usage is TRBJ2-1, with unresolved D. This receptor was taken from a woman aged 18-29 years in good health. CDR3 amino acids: CASSQTIPIIRNEQFF. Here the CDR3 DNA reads TGTGCCAGCAGCCAAACCATCCCTATAATACGGAATGAGCAGTTCTTC.